This T cell receptor (beta chain) was documented in a study of identical twins (dated by TCRdb to about 2016). Regarding the research as a whole: TCR alpha and beta repertoires from monozygotic twins, unrelated adults of various ages and cord blood were deep-sequenced to test whether fetal clonotypes persist. To rule out contamination, replicate twin experiments were performed at different times with different library preparation protocols.

Library construction relied on 5' RACE. The sample was run on an Illumina HiSeq 2000. A universal primer binding site was introduced by template switching, and a unique molecular identifier was present in the final cDNA, enabling accurate counting of TCR cDNA molecules. First-strand cDNA for TCR alpha and beta chains was synthesized from specific primers in the conserved constant-segment region. To control for contamination, each cDNA library was double barcoded with a SMART-Mk sample barcode plus Illumina barcodes. TruSeq adapter sequences and Illumina sample barcodes were added in two successive PCR steps. The TCR alpha and beta cDNA libraries were sequenced on the Illumina HiSeq platform using custom primers. On the authors' methods: MiGEC was used to process raw reads and extract unique molecular identifiers, and MiXCR was used to find CDR3 positions. For each individual, recombination models were inferred using an EM algorithm with the repgenHMM and IGoR tools. Shared clonotype analysis was performed with the tcR package in R, normalizing sharing by the product of cloneset sizes. To study raw recombination without the effects of thymic and clonal selection, out-of-frame nonproductive sequences were analyzed. Using fastp trimming at Q25 and MiXCR clonotype assembly, TCRdb reanalyzed the public sequencing data and kept in-frame beta chains. Rows are combined by CDR3 protein, so each entry shows the most common genes and DNA. None of the V and J calls come from the authors' own analysis; TCRdb made them. In all, the sample holds 460,000 or so distinct CDR3 sequences, and 11% to 15% of those were seen once. The ten largest make up about 0.54% of the sample.

The paper's findings and limits, for the study overall: Out-of-frame TCR alpha sharing in monozygotic twins was systematically underestimated by recombination models, whereas sharing between unrelated individuals was in agreement with the recombination models. Zero-insertion analyses could be partly confounded by invariant T cells such as MAIT and iNKT, although diverse VJ usage argued against such confounding for most clonotypes. The excess sharing between twins in beta out-of-frame sequences was weaker because fewer shared sequences reduced the signal-to-noise ratio. Conclusions relied on cross-sectional statistical analysis, since the same donors could not be followed over many years. Out-of-frame TCR alpha sequences shared between twins showed an excess of low generation-probability sequences compared with coincidental sharing between unrelated individuals. Fewer insertions were carried by abundant cord blood beta clonotypes; a weaker similar trend was observed in young adult naive repertoires, while no such trend was observed in memory repertoires.

All donors were healthy Caucasians. Three pairs of female monozygotic twins, all aged about 18 to 30 years, were included in the twin cohort. Positive isolation kits from Invitrogen were used to isolate CD4+ and CD8+ T cell populations. The CDR3 holds 13 amino acids from the cysteine to the phenylalanine. Just the 39-base CDR3 DNA is kept, in frame starting at base 1. The germline V gene provides CDR1 KGHDR and CDR2 SFDVKD. V is pared back by 1 base and J by 3 bases, with 4 bases lying between the germline termini. Comments on this clonotype: This receptor's antigen is unknown. One base away there is no much larger clone; base qualities are not given.

These data also featured in a second study, about yellow fever vaccine responses in identical twins. The second study reports: The authors reported that the T cell response to vaccination in identical twins appeared partly convergent and partly personalized. The study precisely tracked vaccine-responding T cell clones in identical twins.

The sample taken for sequencing was CD4+ T cells sorted from blood. The sequence was obtained from a woman aged 18 to 35 in good health. Recombination linked TRBV24-1 to TRBJ2-3; the D gene is unclear. The sequenced DNA is TGTGCCACCAGTGATTTAGAGACAGATACGCAGTATTTT. Translated, this gives CATSDLETDTQYF.